The 2 T cell receptor beta chains in this list originate from one sample, sequenced in a study of sequential checkpoint blockade in melanoma (dated by TCRdb to about 2019). The library was built by means of the immunoSEQ multiplex PCR assay. Entries here come from immuneACCESS through TCRdb and include only in-frame sequences with V and J called. Some clones fail to appear in such tables; in the studies checked, an unresolved V gene covers under half of the shortfall, and the cause of the remainder is unknown. The sample table shows roughly 6,400 clones, and roughly 21% are seen once. The ten most abundant clones make up roughly 10% of the sample. The treatment or condition label, as the study defines it: randomized to nivolumab then ipilimumab (arm A) or the reverse (arm B). This material consisted of tumor tissue (inferred from file names), taken from a patient given nivolumab and ipilimumab in sequence. The origin of the receptors is a human donor with melanoma.

This clone turned up a few times. V usage is TRBV25-1 and J usage is TRBJ2-2, with D possibly TRBD1 on 5 matching bases. The V end was cut by 2 bases, the J end by 8 bases, with 15 bases between. CDR1 MGHDK and CDR2 SYGVNS come from the germline V gene. There are 15 residues in the CDR3. Here the CDR3 reads CASSEQGPQSGELFF. Written as DNA, the CDR3 is TGTGCCAGCAGTGAACAGGGCCCGCAGTCGGGGGAGCTGTTTTTT.

This clone showed up many times. The chain couples TRBV6-8 to TRBJ2-7; 11 bases line up with TRBD2. This CDR3 comprises 17 residues. Unmatched junction bases numbered 6, after V lost 2 bases and J lost 0 bases. Germline V lookup: CDR1 MNHGY, CDR2 SAAAGT. The CDR3 DNA follows: TGTGCCAGCAGTTACCCTAGCGGGAGGTACGACTCCTACGAGCAGTACTTC. Translation: CASSYPSGRYDSYEQYF.